A selection of T cell receptor beta chains follows, all from one sample in a study of blood T cell repertoires in COVID-19. This table comes from immunoSEQ multiplex PCR, and its TCRdb copy is limited to in-frame clones, with some not included. The sample lists 120,000 or so clones; about four fifths were seen once. Input material: peripheral blood. These receptors were obtained from a human donor in a cohort sampled during active COVID-19. CDR3s include the opening cysteine and the closing phenylalanine or tryptophan. A D gene is named only where the DNA matches it firmly. Expanded clones are given a class, and other clones once, few, many or no size at all.

j_gene	v_gene	d_gene	abundance	CDR3aa	CDR3nt
TRBJ2-7	TRBV6-1	TRBD1	few	CASSETGDTYEQYF	TGTGCCAGCAGTGAGACAGGGGACACCTACGAGCAGTACTTC
TRBJ2-7	TRBV6-5	-	-	CASSYSPRQGYEQYF	TGTGCCAGCAGTTACTCACCGCGTCAGGGGTACGAGCAGTACTTC
TRBJ2-1	TRBV4-1	TRBD2	-	CASSQRRGGPNEQFF	TGCGCCAGCAGCCAACGTCGGGGGGGCCCAAATGAGCAGTTCTTC
TRBJ1-6	TRBV6-5	-	-	CASTRGGQRSPLHF	TGTGCCAGCACCCGGGGGGGGCAGCGTTCACCCCTCCACTTT
TRBJ2-1	TRBV5-1	TRBD1	-	CASSSGQGARNEQFF	TGCGCCAGCAGCTCGGGACAGGGGGCGCGAAATGAGCAGTTCTTC
TRBJ2-4	TRBV3-1/TRBV3-2	TRBD2	-	CARFSGEAKNIQYF	TGTGCCAGATTTAGCGGGGAGGCCAAAAACATTCAGTACTTC
TRBJ1-2	TRBV5-1	TRBD1	-	CASSHTGGNNYGYTF	TGCGCCAGCAGCCATACAGGGGGCAATAACTATGGCTACACCTTC
TRBJ2-5	TRBV5-1	TRBD2	-	CASSWGLAWETQYF	TGCGCCAGCAGCTGGGGACTAGCCTGGGAGACCCAGTACTTC
TRBJ1-2	TRBV6-2/TRBV6-3	-	-	CASSSTAPTVLSGGYTF	TGTGCCAGCAGTTCTACTGCCCCCACGGTTCTATCCGGGGGCTACACCTTC
TRBJ2-5	TRBV2	TRBD2	-	CASSKIAGQETQYF	TGTGCCAGCAGTAAAATAGCGGGGCAAGAGACCCAGTACTTC
TRBJ1-2	TRBV19	TRBD1	-	CASSPQTGLDGYTF	TGTGCCAGTAGTCCGCAGACAGGGCTCGATGGCTACACCTTC
TRBJ2-3	TRBV7-2	TRBD1	-	CASSQDRARDTQYF	TGTGCCAGCAGCCAGGACAGGGCCCGGGATACGCAGTATTTT
TRBJ2-7	TRBV5-6	-	-	CASSNLGRIDEQYF	TGTGCCAGCAGCAACTTGGGGAGAATAGACGAGCAGTACTTC
TRBJ2-3	TRBV5-6	-	-	CASSLAGIDIDTQYF	TGTGCCAGCAGTTTGGCAGGGATTGACATAGATACGCAGTATTTT
TRBJ2-3	TRBV6-2/TRBV6-3	TRBD2	-	CASSWTSGSTDTQYF	TGTGCCAGCAGTTGGACTAGCGGTAGCACAGATACGCAGTATTTT
TRBJ2-7	TRBV4-3	-	-	CASSRSGYSYEQYF	TGCGCCAGCAGCCGATCGGGGTACTCCTACGAGCAGTACTTC
TRBJ2-3	TRBV18	TRBD1	-	CASSSSYGQGFTDTQYF	TGTGCCAGCTCATCTAGCTACGGACAGGGATTCACAGATACGCAGTATTTT
TRBJ1-4	TRBV6-5	-	few	CASSYSSRGGEKLFF	TGTGCCAGCAGTTACTCGAGTAGGGGGGGTGAAAAACTGTTTTTT
TRBJ2-2	TRBV19	TRBD1	-	CAGRQGLNGELFF	TGTGCCGGGCGACAGGGATTAAACGGGGAGCTGTTTTTT
TRBJ2-6	TRBV18	-	-	CASSPPGAGASPGANVLTF	TGTGCCAGCTCACCACCGGGGGCGGGGGCCTCTCCTGGGGCCAACGTCCTGACTTTC
TRBJ1-5	TRBV2	-	few	CASSAQDQPQHF	TGTGCCAGCAGTGCGCAGGATCAGCCCCAGCATTTT
TRBJ1-1	TRBV4-1	TRBD1	-	CASSQGRDRGHAFF	TGCGCCAGCAGCCAAGGTCGGGACAGGGGGCATGCTTTCTTT
TRBJ1-5	TRBV7-9	-	few	CASSPGVDSNQPQHF	TGTGCCAGCAGCCCCGGAGTCGATAGCAATCAGCCCCAGCATTTT
TRBJ2-4	TRBV10-1	-	-	CARGQILAKNIQYF	TGCGCCAGAGGACAGATTCTAGCCAAAAACATTCAGTACTTC
TRBJ2-3	TRBV18	TRBD2	few	CASSLLAGLTDTQYF	TGTGCCAGCTCATTACTAGCGGGCCTCACAGATACGCAGTATTTT
TRBJ2-7	TRBV5-1	TRBD2	once	CASNPLAGGPYEQYF	TGCGCCAGCAACCCACTAGCGGGGGGCCCCTACGAGCAGTACTTC
TRBJ2-3	TRBV5-4	-	once	CASSHWEGGYTDTQYF	TGTGCCAGCAGCCATTGGGAGGGGGGATACACAGATACGCAGTATTTT
TRBJ2-1	TRBV6-1	TRBD2	-	CASSALGLAGGSSYNEQFF	TGTGCCAGCAGTGCTTTGGGACTAGCGGGGGGGAGCTCCTACAATGAGCAGTTCTTC
TRBJ2-7	TRBV9	-	-	CASSVDKAEEQYF	TGTGCCAGCAGCGTAGATAAGGCGGAGGAGCAGTACTTC
TRBJ2-7	TRBV5-1	TRBD1	-	CASSVDRAYEQYF	TGCGCCAGCAGCGTGGACAGGGCGTACGAGCAGTACTTC
TRBJ2-1	TRBV6-5	-	-	CASRRGSENEQFF	TGTGCCAGCAGGAGGGGGTCCGAGAATGAGCAGTTCTTC
TRBJ2-3	TRBV12-5	-	few	CATTPSLTSTSTDTQYF	TGTGCTACCACCCCTAGTTTGACTTCAACTAGCACAGATACGCAGTATTTT
TRBJ1-2	TRBV6-5	TRBD1	-	CASVLGGQGMITF	TGTGCCAGCGTTCTTGGGGGACAGGGGATGATAACCTTC
TRBJ1-1	TRBV5-4	-	-	CASFQGGDLLIGTEAFF	TGTGCCAGCTTCCAGGGTGGAGACTTGCTGATAGGGACTGAAGCTTTCTTT